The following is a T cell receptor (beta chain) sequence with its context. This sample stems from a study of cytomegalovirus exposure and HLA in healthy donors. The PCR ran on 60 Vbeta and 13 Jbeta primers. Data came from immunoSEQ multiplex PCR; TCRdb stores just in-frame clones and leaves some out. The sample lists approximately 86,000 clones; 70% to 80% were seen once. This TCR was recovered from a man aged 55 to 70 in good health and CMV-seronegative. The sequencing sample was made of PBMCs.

The CDR3 here is CASRGTSGGVQTQYF. Written as DNA, the CDR3 is TGTGCCAGCAGGGGGACTAGCGGGGGGGTTCAGACCCAGTACTTC. The chain links TRBV2 to TRBJ2-5, with TRBD2 matching 16 bases. The V segment lost 6 bases and the J segment 6 bases; nucleotides outside the gene matches: 4. The germline V gene encodes CDR1 SNHLY and CDR2 FYNNEI. The CDR3 contains 15 residues.